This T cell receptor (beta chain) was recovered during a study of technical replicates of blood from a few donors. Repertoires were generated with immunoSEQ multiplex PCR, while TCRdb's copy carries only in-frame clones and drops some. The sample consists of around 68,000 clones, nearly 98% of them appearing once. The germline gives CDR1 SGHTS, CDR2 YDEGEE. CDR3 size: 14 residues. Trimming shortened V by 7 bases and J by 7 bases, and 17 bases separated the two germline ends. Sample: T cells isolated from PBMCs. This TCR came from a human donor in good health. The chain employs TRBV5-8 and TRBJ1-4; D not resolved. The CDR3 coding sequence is TGTGCCAGCGCGGGAAATACAATGGTTGAAAAACTGTTTTTT. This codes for CASAGNTMVEKLFF.